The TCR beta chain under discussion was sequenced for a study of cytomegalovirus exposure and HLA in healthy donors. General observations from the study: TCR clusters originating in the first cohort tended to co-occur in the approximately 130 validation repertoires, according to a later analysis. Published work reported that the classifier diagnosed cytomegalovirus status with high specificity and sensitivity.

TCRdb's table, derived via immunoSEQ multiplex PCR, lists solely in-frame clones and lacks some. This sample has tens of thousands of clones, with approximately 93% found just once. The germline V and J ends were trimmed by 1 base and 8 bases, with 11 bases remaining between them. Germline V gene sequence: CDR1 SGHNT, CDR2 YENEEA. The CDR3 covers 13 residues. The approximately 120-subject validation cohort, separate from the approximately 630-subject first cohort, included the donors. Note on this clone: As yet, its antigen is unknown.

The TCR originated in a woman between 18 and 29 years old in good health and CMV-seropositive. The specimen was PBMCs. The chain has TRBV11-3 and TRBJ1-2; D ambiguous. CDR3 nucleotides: TGTGCCAGCAGCTTAGGTGCGGAGGAAGGCTACACCTTC. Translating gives CASSLGAEEGYTF.